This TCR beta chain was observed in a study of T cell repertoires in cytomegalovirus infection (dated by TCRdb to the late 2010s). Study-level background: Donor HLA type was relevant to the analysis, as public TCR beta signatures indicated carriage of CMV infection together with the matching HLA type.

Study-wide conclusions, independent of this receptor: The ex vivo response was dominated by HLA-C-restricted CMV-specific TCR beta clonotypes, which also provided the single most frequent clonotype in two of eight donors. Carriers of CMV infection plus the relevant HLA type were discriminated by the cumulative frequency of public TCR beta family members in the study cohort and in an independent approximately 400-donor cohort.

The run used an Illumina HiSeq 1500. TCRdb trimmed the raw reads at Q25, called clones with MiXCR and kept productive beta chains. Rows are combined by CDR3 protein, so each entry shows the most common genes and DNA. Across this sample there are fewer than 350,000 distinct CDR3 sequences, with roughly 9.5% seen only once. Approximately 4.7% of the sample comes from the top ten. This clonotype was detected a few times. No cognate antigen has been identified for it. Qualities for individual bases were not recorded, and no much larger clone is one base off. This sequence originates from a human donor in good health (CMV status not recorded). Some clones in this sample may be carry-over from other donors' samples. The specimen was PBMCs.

The CDR3 has the sequence CSARKTGGFYGYTF. The DNA sequence is TGCAGTGCCAGAAAAACAGGGGGCTTTTATGGCTACACCTTC. The chain is encoded by TRBV20-1 joined to TRBJ1-2; the central 9 bases match TRBD1. In the germline V gene (reference sequence), CDR1 corresponds to DFQATT and CDR2 to SNEGSKA. The germline V and J ends show losses of 6 bases and 5 bases respectively, and no gene match explains 10 bases of the junction. Reading from cysteine to phenylalanine, the CDR3 counts 14 amino acids. The sequence is cut down to CDR3 DNA, 42 bases in frame from base 1.